This T cell receptor beta chain emerged from a study of blood T cell repertoires in COVID-19. The CDR3 is made up of 15 amino acids. Trimming cost V 2 bases and J 2 bases; bases outside gene matches: 3. CDR1 GTSNPN and CDR2 SVGIG come from the germline V gene (reference sequence). Clones were read by immunoSEQ multiplex PCR, and TCRdb kept only the in-frame ones, dropping some. The sample yields around 250,000 clones, around 80% seen once. Ages ranged from about 18 to 89 years, with residence in about two dozen US areas. The chain recombines TRBV30 with TRBJ2-1; TRBD2 aligns across 10 bases. Material: PBMCs or T cells enriched from blood (not recorded which). This receptor was obtained from a middle-aged man who had recovered from COVID-19. CDR3 coding DNA: TGTGCCTGGAGTCCCCTAGCGGGAGCCTACAATGAGCAGTTCTTC. This sequence encodes CAWSPLAGAYNEQFF.